Listed below are T cell receptor beta chains from one sample, sequenced in a study of vaccination effects on CD4 cells after COVID-19. These receptors lack a known antigen. Assay: immunoSEQ multiplex PCR; the TCRdb copy retains only in-frame clones and omits some. The sample has under 55,000 clones, more than 70% seen once; the top ten hold 5% to 7%. This sample comprised CD4+ T cells from PBMCs cultured with HCoV-OC43 spike peptides, obtained before COVID-19 vaccination. All receptors come from a human donor who received a COVID-19 vaccine. The CDR3 runs from the conserved cysteine through the conserved F or W. Fields, in order: J gene, D gene, clone size, V gene, CDR3 protein, CDR3 DNA. D genes are given only for firm matches. Clone size is shown for a subset of rows, as once, few, many or a class of expanded clone.

j_call: TRBJ1-1; d_call: .; clone_size: .; v_call: TRBV7-2; cdr3_aa: CASSKPGGQNTEAFF; cdr3_nt: TGTGCCAGCAGCAAACCAGGCGGCCAGAACACTGAAGCTTTCTTT
j_call: TRBJ1-2; d_call: TRBD1; clone_size: .; v_call: TRBV3-1/TRBV3-2; cdr3_aa: CASSQVTGAGYGYTF; cdr3_nt: TGTGCCAGCAGCCAGGTGACAGGGGCTGGCTATGGCTACACCTTC
j_call: TRBJ1-2; d_call: .; clone_size: few; v_call: TRBV6-5; cdr3_aa: CASRLEPYGYTF; cdr3_nt: TGTGCCAGCAGACTAGAGCCGTATGGCTACACCTTC
j_call: TRBJ1-5; d_call: .; clone_size: .; v_call: TRBV10-1; cdr3_aa: CASLCGTGNSNQPQHF; cdr3_nt: TGCGCCAGCCTATGCGGGACCGGGAATAGCAATCAGCCCCAGCATTTT
j_call: TRBJ2-5; d_call: .; clone_size: .; v_call: TRBV3-1/TRBV3-2; cdr3_aa: CASGGSGLELETQYF; cdr3_nt: TGTGCCAGCGGGGGGTCGGGACTCGAACTGGAGACCCAGTACTTC
j_call: TRBJ1-2; d_call: TRBD1; clone_size: few; v_call: TRBV28; cdr3_aa: CASSTPGQGADYGYTF; cdr3_nt: TGTGCCAGCAGTACACCGGGACAGGGGGCGGACTATGGCTACACCTTC
j_call: TRBJ2-5; d_call: TRBD2; clone_size: .; v_call: TRBV19; cdr3_aa: CASSTPGLGRETQYF; cdr3_nt: TGTGCCAGTAGCACCCCCGGACTAGGCCGGGAGACCCAGTACTTC
j_call: TRBJ2-1; d_call: .; clone_size: .; v_call: TRBV7-2; cdr3_aa: CASSPYNEQFF; cdr3_nt: TGTGCCAGCAGCCCATACAATGAGCAGTTCTTC
j_call: TRBJ1-4; d_call: .; clone_size: .; v_call: TRBV19; cdr3_aa: CASSYYRRPTNEKLFF; cdr3_nt: TGTGCCAGTAGTTACTACAGGAGACCAACTAATGAAAAACTGTTTTTT
j_call: TRBJ2-5; d_call: TRBD1; clone_size: once; v_call: TRBV18; cdr3_aa: CASSPTGGIQETQYF; cdr3_nt: TGTGCCAGCTCACCCACAGGGGGTATCCAAGAGACCCAGTACTTC
j_call: TRBJ2-1; d_call: .; clone_size: few; v_call: TRBV9; cdr3_aa: CASSSGTTRVNEQFF; cdr3_nt: TGTGCCAGCAGTTCCGGGACAACCAGAGTAAATGAGCAGTTCTTC
j_call: TRBJ1-5; d_call: .; clone_size: .; v_call: TRBV6-5; cdr3_aa: CASSYGAPRGNQPQHF; cdr3_nt: TGTGCCAGCAGTTACGGGGCGCCTAGGGGAAATCAGCCCCAGCATTTT
j_call: TRBJ2-2; d_call: TRBD2; clone_size: few; v_call: TRBV5-1; cdr3_aa: CASSLATGGLVGGELFF; cdr3_nt: TGCGCCAGCAGCTTGGCCACGGGGGGGCTCGTAGGCGGGGAGCTGTTTTTT
j_call: TRBJ1-1; d_call: TRBD1; clone_size: once; v_call: TRBV19; cdr3_aa: CASSRTGGPLNTEAFF; cdr3_nt: TGTGCCAGTAGTCGGACAGGGGGGCCCCTGAACACTGAAGCTTTCTTT
j_call: TRBJ2-5; d_call: .; clone_size: .; v_call: TRBV5-8; cdr3_aa: CASPEMFRAWRGAKETQYF; cdr3_nt: TGTGCCAGCCCCGAGATGTTCAGGGCCTGGAGGGGGGCCAAAGAGACCCAGTACTTC
j_call: TRBJ1-1; d_call: TRBD1; clone_size: .; v_call: TRBV30; cdr3_aa: CAWQGQPNTEAFF; cdr3_nt: TGTGCCTGGCAGGGACAGCCGAACACTGAAGCTTTCTTT
j_call: TRBJ1-1; d_call: .; clone_size: .; v_call: TRBV19; cdr3_aa: CASSIGGGNTEAFF; cdr3_nt: TGTGCCAGTAGTATTGGGGGGGGCAACACTGAAGCTTTCTTT
j_call: TRBJ1-5; d_call: .; clone_size: .; v_call: TRBV2; cdr3_aa: CASQGPYGNQPQHF; cdr3_nt: TGTGCCAGCCAGGGTCCCTACGGCAATCAGCCCCAGCATTTT
j_call: TRBJ1-4; d_call: .; clone_size: .; v_call: TRBV19; cdr3_aa: CASSYPGRDEKLFF; cdr3_nt: TGTGCCAGTAGTTACCCGGGACGGGATGAAAAACTGTTTTTT
j_call: TRBJ2-1; d_call: .; clone_size: .; v_call: TRBV28; cdr3_aa: CASTLPVGTKQFF; cdr3_nt: TGTGCCAGCACCCTCCCAGTGGGGACAAAGCAGTTCTTC
j_call: TRBJ1-5; d_call: TRBD1; clone_size: .; v_call: TRBV6-1; cdr3_aa: CASSDRGEQPQHF; cdr3_nt: TGTGCCAGCAGTGACAGGGGGGAACAGCCCCAGCATTTT
j_call: TRBJ1-2; d_call: .; clone_size: few; v_call: TRBV2; cdr3_aa: CASTRENYGYTF; cdr3_nt: TGTGCCAGCACGAGGGAGAACTATGGCTACACCTTC
j_call: TRBJ2-5; d_call: TRBD1; clone_size: once; v_call: TRBV5-4; cdr3_aa: CASSGTDQETQYF; cdr3_nt: TGTGCCAGCTCCGGGACAGACCAAGAGACCCAGTACTTC
j_call: TRBJ1-1; d_call: .; clone_size: .; v_call: TRBV10-1; cdr3_aa: CASSEGRNTEAFF; cdr3_nt: TGCGCCAGCAGTGAGGGTCGGAACACTGAAGCTTTCTTT
j_call: TRBJ2-3; d_call: .; clone_size: .; v_call: TRBV5-1; cdr3_aa: CASSLESRGATDTQYF; cdr3_nt: TGCGCCAGCAGCTTGGAGTCCCGCGGGGCCACAGATACGCAGTATTTT
j_call: TRBJ1-1; d_call: .; clone_size: .; v_call: TRBV29-1; cdr3_aa: CSVLRTDTEAFF; cdr3_nt: TGCAGCGTGCTGCGGACGGACACTGAAGCTTTCTTT
j_call: TRBJ2-6; d_call: .; clone_size: .; v_call: TRBV30; cdr3_aa: CASSKEQSGANVLTF; cdr3_nt: TGTGCCTCCTCCAAAGAACAGTCTGGGGCCAACGTCCTGACTTTC
j_call: TRBJ1-6; d_call: .; clone_size: .; v_call: TRBV19; cdr3_aa: CASSIRDRNNSPLHF; cdr3_nt: TGTGCCAGTAGTATTCGTGACAGGAATAATTCACCCCTCCACTTT
j_call: TRBJ1-5; d_call: .; clone_size: once; v_call: TRBV4-1; cdr3_aa: CASSQVSFSNQPQHF; cdr3_nt: TGCGCCAGCAGCCAAGTGTCTTTCAGCAATCAGCCCCAGCATTTT
j_call: TRBJ2-5; d_call: .; clone_size: .; v_call: TRBV2; cdr3_aa: CASSPRQGGETQYF; cdr3_nt: TGTGCCAGCAGCCCGAGACAGGGAGGAGAGACCCAGTACTTC
j_call: TRBJ2-3; d_call: TRBD2; clone_size: .; v_call: TRBV11-2; cdr3_aa: CASSLVLAGVTDTQYF; cdr3_nt: TGTGCCAGCAGCTTAGTACTAGCGGGGGTCACAGATACGCAGTATTTT
j_call: TRBJ2-1; d_call: .; clone_size: .; v_call: TRBV19; cdr3_aa: CASSLTGGTYNEQFF; cdr3_nt: TGTGCCAGTAGTTTAACTGGGGGAACTTACAATGAGCAGTTCTTC
j_call: TRBJ2-5; d_call: TRBD2; clone_size: .; v_call: TRBV5-1; cdr3_aa: CASSLVGTREETQYF; cdr3_nt: TGCGCCAGCAGCTTGGTCGGGACTAGGGAAGAGACCCAGTACTTC
j_call: TRBJ1-5; d_call: TRBD1; clone_size: .; v_call: TRBV24-1; cdr3_aa: CATSDSGTGERQPQHF; cdr3_nt: TGTGCCACCAGTGACTCCGGGACAGGGGAGCGTCAGCCCCAGCATTTT
j_call: TRBJ1-2; d_call: TRBD1; clone_size: .; v_call: TRBV28; cdr3_aa: CASRRTGSGGGYTF; cdr3_nt: TGTGCCAGCAGACGGACAGGGAGCGGCGGTGGCTACACCTTC
j_call: TRBJ1-2; d_call: TRBD1; clone_size: .; v_call: TRBV2; cdr3_aa: CASSTRGAVGGYTF; cdr3_nt: TGTGCCAGCAGCACCAGGGGGGCCGTTGGGGGCTACACCTTC